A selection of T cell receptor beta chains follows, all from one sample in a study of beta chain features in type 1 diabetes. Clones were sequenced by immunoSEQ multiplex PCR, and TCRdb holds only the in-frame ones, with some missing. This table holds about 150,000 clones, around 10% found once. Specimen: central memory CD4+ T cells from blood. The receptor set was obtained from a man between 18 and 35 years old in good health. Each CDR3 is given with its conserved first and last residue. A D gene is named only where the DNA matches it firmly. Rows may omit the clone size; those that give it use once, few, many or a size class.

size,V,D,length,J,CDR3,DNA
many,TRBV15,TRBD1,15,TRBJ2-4,CATSGQGIAKNIQYF,TGTGCCACCAGCGGACAGGGTATAGCCAAAAACATTCAGTACTTC
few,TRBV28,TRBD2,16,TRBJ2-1,CASSETSGGAHNEQFF,TGTGCCAGCAGTGAGACTAGCGGGGGGGCCCACAATGAGCAGTTCTTC
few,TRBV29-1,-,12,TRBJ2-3,CSGGWATDTQYF,TGCAGCGGGGGATGGGCCACAGATACGCAGTATTTT
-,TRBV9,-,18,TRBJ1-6,CASSVGGAEGSYNSPLHF,TGTGCCAGCAGCGTAGGAGGGGCTGAGGGCTCCTATAATTCACCCCTCCACTTT
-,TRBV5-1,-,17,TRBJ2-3,CASSLGGRKGSTDTQYF,TGCGCCAGCAGCTTGGGAGGTCGAAAAGGGAGCACAGATACGCAGTATTTT
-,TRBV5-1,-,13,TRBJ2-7,CASSLEGGYEQYF,TGCGCCAGCAGCTTAGAGGGGGGCTACGAGCAGTACTTC
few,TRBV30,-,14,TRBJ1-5,CAWSVGGGNQPQHF,TGTGCCTGGAGTGTCGGAGGGGGCAATCAGCCCCAGCATTTT
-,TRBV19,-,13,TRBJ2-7,CASSPQILTKQYF,TGTGCCAGTAGCCCACAGATTCTTACGAAGCAGTACTTC
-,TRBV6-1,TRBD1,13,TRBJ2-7,CASSRDSRWEQYF,TGTGCCAGCAGCCGGGACAGCCGTTGGGAGCAGTACTTC
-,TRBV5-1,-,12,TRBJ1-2,CASSGQTYGYTF,TGCGCCAGCAGCGGACAGACCTATGGCTACACCTTC
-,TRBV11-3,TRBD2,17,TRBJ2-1,CASSQRTSGSYYNEQFF,TGTGCCAGCAGCCAACGGACTAGCGGGTCCTATTACAATGAGCAGTTCTTC
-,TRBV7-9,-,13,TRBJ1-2,CASSLQAGYGYTF,TGTGCCAGCAGCTTACAGGCAGGCTATGGCTACACCTTC
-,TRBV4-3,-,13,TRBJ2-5,CASSQGVQETQYF,TGCGCCAGCAGCCAAGGTGTTCAAGAGACCCAGTACTTC
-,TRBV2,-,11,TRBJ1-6,CASRQGSPLHF,TGTGCCAGCAGACAGGGTTCACCCCTCCACTTT
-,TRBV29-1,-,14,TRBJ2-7,CSVEDQGHLHEQYF,TGCAGCGTTGAAGATCAGGGACACCTCCACGAGCAGTACTTC
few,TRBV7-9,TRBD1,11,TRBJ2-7,CASSSGGEQYF,TGTGCCAGCTCCTCAGGGGGCGAGCAGTACTTC
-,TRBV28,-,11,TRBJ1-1,CASSFSFEASF,TGTGCCAGCAGTTTTAGTTTTGAAGCTTCCTTT
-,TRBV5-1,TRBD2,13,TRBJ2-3,CATGGVPTDTQYF,TGCGCCACCGGGGGGGTCCCCACAGATACGCAGTATTTT
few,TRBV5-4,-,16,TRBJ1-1,CANSRAELGFNAEAFF,TGTGCCAACTCGAGAGCGGAGCTCGGATTTAACGCTGAAGCTTTCTTT
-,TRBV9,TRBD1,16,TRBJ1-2,CASSVAGQGNYYGYTF,TGTGCCAGCAGCGTAGCTGGACAGGGGAACTACTATGGCTACACCTTC
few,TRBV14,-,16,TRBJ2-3,CASSQLQGRPADTQYF,TGTGCCAGCAGCCAACTTCAGGGCAGGCCGGCAGATACGCAGTATTTT
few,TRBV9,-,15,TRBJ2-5,CASSVGSAGTQTQYF,TGTGCCAGCAGCGTAGGGTCCGCCGGCACACAGACCCAGTACTTC